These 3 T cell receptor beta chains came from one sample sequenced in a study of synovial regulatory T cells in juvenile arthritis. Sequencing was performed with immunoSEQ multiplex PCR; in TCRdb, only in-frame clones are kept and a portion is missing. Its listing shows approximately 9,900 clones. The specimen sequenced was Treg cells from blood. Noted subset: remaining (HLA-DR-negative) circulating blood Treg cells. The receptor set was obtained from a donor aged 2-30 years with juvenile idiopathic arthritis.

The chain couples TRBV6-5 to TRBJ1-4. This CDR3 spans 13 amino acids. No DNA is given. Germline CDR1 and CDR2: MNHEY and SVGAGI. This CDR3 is CASSRVNNEKLFF.

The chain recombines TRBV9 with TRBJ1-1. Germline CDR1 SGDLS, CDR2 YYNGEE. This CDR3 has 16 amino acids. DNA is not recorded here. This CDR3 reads CASSVGVGGLYTEAFF. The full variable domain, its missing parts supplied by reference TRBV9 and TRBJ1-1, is DSGVTQTPKHLITATGQRVTLRCSPRSGDLSVYWYQQSLDQGLQFLIQYYNGEERAKGNILERFSAQQFPDLHSELNLSSLELGDSALYFCASSVGVGGLYTEAFFGQGTRLTVV.

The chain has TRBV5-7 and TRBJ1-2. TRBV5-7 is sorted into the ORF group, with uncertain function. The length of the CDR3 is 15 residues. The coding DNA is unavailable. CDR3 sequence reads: CASSLSRVPVDGYTF.